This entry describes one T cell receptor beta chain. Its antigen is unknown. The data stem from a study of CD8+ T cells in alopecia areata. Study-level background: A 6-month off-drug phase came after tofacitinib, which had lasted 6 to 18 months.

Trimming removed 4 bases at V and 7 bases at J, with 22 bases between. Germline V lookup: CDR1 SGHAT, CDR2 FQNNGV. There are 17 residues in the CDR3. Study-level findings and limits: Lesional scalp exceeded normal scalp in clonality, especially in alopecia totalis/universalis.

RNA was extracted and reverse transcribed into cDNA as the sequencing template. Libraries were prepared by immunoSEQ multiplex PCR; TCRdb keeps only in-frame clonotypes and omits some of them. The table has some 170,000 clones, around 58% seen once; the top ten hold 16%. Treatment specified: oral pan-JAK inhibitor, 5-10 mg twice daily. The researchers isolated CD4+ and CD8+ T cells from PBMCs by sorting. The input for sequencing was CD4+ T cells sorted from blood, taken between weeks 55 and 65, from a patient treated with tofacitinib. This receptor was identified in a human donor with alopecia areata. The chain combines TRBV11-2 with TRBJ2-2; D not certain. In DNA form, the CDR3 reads TGTGCCAGCAGCTCAACTTCCGCGTCAAGGTCTGACGGGGAGCTGTTTTTT. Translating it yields CASSSTSASRSDGELFF.